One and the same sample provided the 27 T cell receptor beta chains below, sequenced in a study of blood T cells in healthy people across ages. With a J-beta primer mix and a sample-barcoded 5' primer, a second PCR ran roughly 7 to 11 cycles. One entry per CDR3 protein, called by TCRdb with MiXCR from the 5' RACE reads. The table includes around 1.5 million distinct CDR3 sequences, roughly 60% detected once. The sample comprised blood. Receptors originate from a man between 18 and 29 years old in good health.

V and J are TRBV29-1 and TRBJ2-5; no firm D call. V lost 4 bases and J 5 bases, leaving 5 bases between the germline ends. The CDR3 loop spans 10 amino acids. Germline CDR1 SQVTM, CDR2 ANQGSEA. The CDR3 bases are TGCAGCGTTGGAGACGAGACCCAGTACTTC. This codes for CSVGDETQYF.

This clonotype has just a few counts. CDR3 loop: CASSSLGQGDSPLHF. For the CDR3, the DNA is TGTGCCAGCAGTTCCCTCGGACAGGGGGATTCACCCCTCCACTTT. This chain uses TRBV27 with TRBJ1-6; 10 nucleotides agree with TRBD1. The CDR3 length is 15 residues. Germline values: CDR1 MNHEY, CDR2 SMNVEV (reference sequence). J lost 8 bases, V lost 4 bases, and 5 bases had no gene match.

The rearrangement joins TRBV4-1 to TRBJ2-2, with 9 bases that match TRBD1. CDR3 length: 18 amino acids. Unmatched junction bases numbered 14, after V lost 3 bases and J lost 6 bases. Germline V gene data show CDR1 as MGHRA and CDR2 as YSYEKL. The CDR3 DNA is TGCGCCAGCAGCCATAGACCGAGGACAGGGGTTGTTGCCGGGGAGCTGTTTTTT. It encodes CASSHRPRTGVVAGELFF.

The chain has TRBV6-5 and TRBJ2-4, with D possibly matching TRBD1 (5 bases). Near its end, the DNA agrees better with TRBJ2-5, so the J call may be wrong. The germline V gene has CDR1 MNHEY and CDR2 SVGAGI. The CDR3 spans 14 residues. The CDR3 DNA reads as TGTGCCAGCAGTTACACCGACAGACAAGAGACCCAGTACTTC. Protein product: CASSYTDRQETQYF.

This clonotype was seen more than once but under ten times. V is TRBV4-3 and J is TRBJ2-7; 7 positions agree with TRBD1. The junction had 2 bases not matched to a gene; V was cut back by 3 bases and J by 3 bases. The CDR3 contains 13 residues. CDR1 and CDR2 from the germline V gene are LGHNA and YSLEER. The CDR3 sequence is CASSQDRNYEQYF. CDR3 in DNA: TGCGCCAGCAGCCAGGACAGGAACTACGAGCAGTACTTC.

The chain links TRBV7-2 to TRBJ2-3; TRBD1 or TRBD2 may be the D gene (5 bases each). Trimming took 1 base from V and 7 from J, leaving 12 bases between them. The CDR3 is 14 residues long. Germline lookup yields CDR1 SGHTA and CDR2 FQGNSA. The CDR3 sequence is CASSLVGTGHTQYF. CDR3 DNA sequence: TGTGCCAGCAGCTTAGTAGGGACCGGGCATACGCAGTATTTT.

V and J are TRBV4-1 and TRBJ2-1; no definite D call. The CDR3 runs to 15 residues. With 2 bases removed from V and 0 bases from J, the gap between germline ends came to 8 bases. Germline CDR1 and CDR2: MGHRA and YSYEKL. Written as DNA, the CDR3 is TGCGCCAGCAGCCAAAGTTTTAGCTCCTACAATGAGCAGTTCTTC. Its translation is CASSQSFSSYNEQFF.

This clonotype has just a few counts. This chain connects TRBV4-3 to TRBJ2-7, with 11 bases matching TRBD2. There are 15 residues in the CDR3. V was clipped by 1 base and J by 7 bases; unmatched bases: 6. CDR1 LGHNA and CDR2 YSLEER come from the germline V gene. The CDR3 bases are TGCGCCAGCAGCCAAGGACTAGCGGGGAACAATGAGCAGTACTTC. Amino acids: CASSQGLAGNNEQYF.

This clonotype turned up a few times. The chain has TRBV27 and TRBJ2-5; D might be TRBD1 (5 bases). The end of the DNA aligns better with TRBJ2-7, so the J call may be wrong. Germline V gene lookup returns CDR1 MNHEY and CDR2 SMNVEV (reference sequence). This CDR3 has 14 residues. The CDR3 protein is CASSLAQGGFEQYF. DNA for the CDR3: TGTGCCAGCAGTTTGGCCCAGGGTGGGTTCGAGCAGTACTTC.

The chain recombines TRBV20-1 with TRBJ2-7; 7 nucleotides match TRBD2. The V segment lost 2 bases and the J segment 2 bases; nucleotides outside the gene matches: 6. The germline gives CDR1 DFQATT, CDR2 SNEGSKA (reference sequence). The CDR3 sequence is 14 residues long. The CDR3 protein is CSARQASGPYEQYF. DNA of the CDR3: TGCAGTGCTAGACAGGCTAGCGGACCCTACGAGCAGTACTTC.

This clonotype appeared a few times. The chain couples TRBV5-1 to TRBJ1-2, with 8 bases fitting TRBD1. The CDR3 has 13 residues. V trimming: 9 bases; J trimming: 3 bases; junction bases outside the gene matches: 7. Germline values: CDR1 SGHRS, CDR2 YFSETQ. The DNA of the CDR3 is TGCGCCACTACGCCAGGGGGCGACTATGGCTACACCTTC. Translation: CATTPGGDYGYTF.

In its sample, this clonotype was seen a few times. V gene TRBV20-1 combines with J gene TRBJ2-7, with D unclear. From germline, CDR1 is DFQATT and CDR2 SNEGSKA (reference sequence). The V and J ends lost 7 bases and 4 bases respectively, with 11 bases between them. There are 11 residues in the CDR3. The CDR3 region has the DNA TGCAGTGGGGCTTCCGGGTACGAGCAGTACTTC. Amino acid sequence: CSGASGYEQYF.

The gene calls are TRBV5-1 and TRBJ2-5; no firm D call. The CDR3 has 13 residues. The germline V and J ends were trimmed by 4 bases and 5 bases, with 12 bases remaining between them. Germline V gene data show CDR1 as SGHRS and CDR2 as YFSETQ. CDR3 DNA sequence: TGCGCCAGCAGCCTCTGGCAGGTTGAGACCCAGTACTTC. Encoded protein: CASSLWQVETQYF.

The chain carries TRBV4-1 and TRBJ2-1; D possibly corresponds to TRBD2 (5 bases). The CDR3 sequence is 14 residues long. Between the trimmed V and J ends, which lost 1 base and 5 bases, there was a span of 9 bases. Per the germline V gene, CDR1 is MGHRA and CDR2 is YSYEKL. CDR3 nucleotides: TGCGCCAGCAGCCAAGTCGCTAGCAACAATGAGCAGTTCTTC. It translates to CASSQVASNNEQFF.

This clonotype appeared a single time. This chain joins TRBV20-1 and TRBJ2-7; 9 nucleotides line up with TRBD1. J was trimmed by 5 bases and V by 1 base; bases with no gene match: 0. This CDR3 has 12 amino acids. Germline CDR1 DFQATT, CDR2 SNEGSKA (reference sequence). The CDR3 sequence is CSARGDRDEQYF. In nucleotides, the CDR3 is TGCAGTGCTAGAGGGGACAGGGACGAGCAGTACTTC.

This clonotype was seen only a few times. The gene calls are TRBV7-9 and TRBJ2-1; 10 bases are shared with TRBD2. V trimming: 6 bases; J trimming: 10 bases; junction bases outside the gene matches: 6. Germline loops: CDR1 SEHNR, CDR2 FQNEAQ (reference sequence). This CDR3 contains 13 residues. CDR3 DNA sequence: TGTGCCAGCAGGACGAGCGGGAGGGGCGAGCAGTTCTTC. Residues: CASRTSGRGEQFF.

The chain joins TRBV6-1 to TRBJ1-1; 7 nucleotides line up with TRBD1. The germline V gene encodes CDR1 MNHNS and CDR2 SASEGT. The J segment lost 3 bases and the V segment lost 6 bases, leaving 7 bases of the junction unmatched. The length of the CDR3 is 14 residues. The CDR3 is CASSQSGGDTEAFF. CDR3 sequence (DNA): TGTGCCAGCAGCCAGTCAGGGGGGGACACTGAAGCTTTCTTT.

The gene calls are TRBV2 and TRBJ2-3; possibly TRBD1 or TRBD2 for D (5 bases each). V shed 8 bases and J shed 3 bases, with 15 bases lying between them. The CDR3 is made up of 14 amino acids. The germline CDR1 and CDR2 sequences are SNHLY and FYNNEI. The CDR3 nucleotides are TGTGCCAGCCTTCGAGGGGAAGGGACAGATACGCAGTATTTT. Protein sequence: CASLRGEGTDTQYF.

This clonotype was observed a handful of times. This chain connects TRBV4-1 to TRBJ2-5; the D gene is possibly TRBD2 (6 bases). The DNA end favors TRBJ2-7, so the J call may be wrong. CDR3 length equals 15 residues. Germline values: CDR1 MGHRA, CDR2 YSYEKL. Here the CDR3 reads CASSQVRGRQNEQYF. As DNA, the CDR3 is TGCGCCAGCAGCCAAGTTCGGGGGAGGCAGAACGAGCAGTACTTC.

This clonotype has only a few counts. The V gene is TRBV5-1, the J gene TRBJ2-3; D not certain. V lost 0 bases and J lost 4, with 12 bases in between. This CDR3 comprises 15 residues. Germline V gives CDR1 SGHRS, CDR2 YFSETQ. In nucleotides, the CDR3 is TGCGCCAGCAGCTTGGAGGACCTTCGCGCAGATACGCAGTATTTT. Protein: CASSLEDLRADTQYF.

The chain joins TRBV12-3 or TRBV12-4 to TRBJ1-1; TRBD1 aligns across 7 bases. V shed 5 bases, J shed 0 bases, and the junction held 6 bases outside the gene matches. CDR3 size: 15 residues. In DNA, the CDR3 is TGTGCCAGCAGTCCGACGGGACAGATGAACACTGAAGCTTTCTTT. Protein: CASSPTGQMNTEAFF.

This CDR3 reads CASSQAGTSGRDSSYNEQFF. The CDR3, as DNA: TGCGCCAGCAGCCAAGCAGGAACTAGCGGGAGGGACTCCTCCTACAATGAGCAGTTCTTC. The J gene is TRBJ2-1, the V gene TRBV4-1; TRBD2 agrees at 13 bases. The germline V gene has CDR1 MGHRA and CDR2 YSYEKL. The V segment lost 1 base and the J segment 0 bases; nucleotides outside the gene matches: 9. This CDR3 region has 20 residues.

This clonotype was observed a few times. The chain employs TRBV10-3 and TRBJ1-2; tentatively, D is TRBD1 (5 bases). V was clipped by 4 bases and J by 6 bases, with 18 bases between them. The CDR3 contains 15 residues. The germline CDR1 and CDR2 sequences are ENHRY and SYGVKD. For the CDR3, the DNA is TGTGCCATCAGTGGTGATGTCAGGGAACCTCATGGCTACACCTTC. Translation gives CAISGDVREPHGYTF.

The CDR3 sequence: CASSVSQDNPNRGYTF. The CDR3 region has the DNA TGTGCCAGCAGCGTCTCCCAGGACAATCCCAATCGAGGCTACACCTTC. V is TRBV9 and J is TRBJ1-2, with D possibly TRBD1 on 5 matching bases. There are 16 residues in the CDR3. V dropped 2 bases and J dropped 8 bases, with 22 bases sitting between them. In germline, CDR1 is SGDLS, CDR2 YYNGEE.

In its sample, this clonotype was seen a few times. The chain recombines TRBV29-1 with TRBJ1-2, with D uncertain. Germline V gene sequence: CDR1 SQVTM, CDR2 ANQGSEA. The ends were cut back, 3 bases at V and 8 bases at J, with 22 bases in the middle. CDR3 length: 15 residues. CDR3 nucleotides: TGCAGCGTTGATATGGCGGTAGAAGGGAGTAGGGGCTACACCTTC. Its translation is CSVDMAVEGSRGYTF.

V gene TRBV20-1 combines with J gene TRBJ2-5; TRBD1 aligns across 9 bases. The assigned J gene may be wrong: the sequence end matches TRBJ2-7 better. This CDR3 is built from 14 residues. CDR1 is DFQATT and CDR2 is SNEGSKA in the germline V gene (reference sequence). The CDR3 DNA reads TGCAGTGCTACCGGACCGGGACAGGGCTACGAGCAGTACTTC. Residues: CSATGPGQGYEQYF.

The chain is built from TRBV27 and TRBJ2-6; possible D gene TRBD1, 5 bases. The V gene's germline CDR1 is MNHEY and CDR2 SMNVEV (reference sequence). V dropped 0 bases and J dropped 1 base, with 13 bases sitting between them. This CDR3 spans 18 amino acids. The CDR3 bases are TGTGCCAGCAGTTTATCTGGCAGGGTTAGGTCTGGGGCCAACGTCCTGACTTTC. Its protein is CASSLSGRVRSGANVLTF.